A selection of T cell receptor beta chains follows, all from one sample in a study of blood T cell repertoires in COVID-19. The data were produced by immunoSEQ multiplex PCR, yet TCRdb's version contains in-frame clones alone and is incomplete. The sample shows 95,000 to 120,000 clones, 80% to 90% of them seen only once. Sequences were obtained from peripheral blood. The receptors shown here come from a man between 40 and 49 years old with acute or convalescent COVID-19. CDR3s include the opening cysteine and the closing phenylalanine or tryptophan. A D gene is named only where the DNA matches it firmly. The listing skips clone size in some rows; elsewhere it reads once, few, many or a size class.

D	J	size	V	DNA	CDR3
TRBD1	TRBJ2-3	.	TRBV5-6	TGTGCCAGCAGCCTGGGATGGACAGGGGGAGATACGCAGTATTTT	CASSLGWTGGDTQYF
.	TRBJ2-1	.	TRBV4-3	TGCGCCAGCAGCCCCCGTTTTAAGGACTTTAATCTCGGTGAGCAGTTCTTC	CASSPRFKDFNLGEQFF
TRBD1	TRBJ1-4	.	TRBV4-1	TGCGCCAGCAGCCGGATAACAGGGGGGGCTGAAAAACTGTTTTTT	CASSRITGGAEKLFF
TRBD2	TRBJ2-7	.	TRBV27	TGTGCCAGCAGCTTATCCGGGACTAGTGCCTACGAGCAGTACTTC	CASSLSGTSAYEQYF
.	TRBJ1-1	medium-sized	TRBV12-3/TRBV12-4	TGTGCCAGCAGCCCGGACACTGAAGCTTTCTTT	CASSPDTEAFF
TRBD2	TRBJ2-3	once	TRBV5-1	TGCGCCAGCAGCTTGGATACTAGCGGGGGAGGTAATACGCAGTATTTT	CASSLDTSGGGNTQYF
TRBD2	TRBJ2-5	few	TRBV4-1	TGCGCCAGCAGCTCAAGAGGCGCTAGCGGGGGGCAAGAGACCCAGTACTTC	CASSSRGASGGQETQYF
TRBD2	TRBJ2-7	.	TRBV5-4	TGTGCCAGCAGCGCAGAAACTAGCGAAAGCTCCTACGAGCAGTACTTC	CASSAETSESSYEQYF
.	TRBJ1-1	.	TRBV7-3	TGTGCCAGCAGCTTTTCGGGGTTTAACACTGAAGCTTTCTTT	CASSFSGFNTEAFF
.	TRBJ1-6	.	TRBV30	TGTGCCTGGAGTGACAGGGCAAATTCACCCCTCCACTTT	CAWSDRANSPLHF
TRBD1	TRBJ1-4	once	TRBV7-2	TGTGCCAGCAGCCTCGAGCCGGGACAGAAGAATGAAAAACTGTTTTTT	CASSLEPGQKNEKLFF
TRBD2	TRBJ2-7	.	TRBV5-1	TGCGCCAGCAGCTTGACGGCGGGGGGCGGCCCCTACGAGCAGTACTTC	CASSLTAGGGPYEQYF
TRBD2	TRBJ2-7	.	TRBV3-1/TRBV3-2	TGTGCCAGCAGCCAAGATCGGGATAGGTCTAGCGGTCCCTACGAGCAGTACTTC	CASSQDRDRSSGPYEQYF
TRBD1	TRBJ1-1	.	TRBV5-1	TGCGCCAGCAGCTTGCGTCCAGGGGGCATGAACACTGAAGCTTTCTTT	CASSLRPGGMNTEAFF
.	TRBJ2-7	few	TRBV5-6	TGTGCCAGCAGCAGCAGGGTGGGCGACGAGCAGTACTTC	CASSSRVGDEQYF
.	TRBJ2-6	.	TRBV15	TGTGCCACCAGCAGAGATAGGGGCTCTGGGGCCAACGTCCTGACTTTC	CATSRDRGSGANVLTF
.	TRBJ1-4	few	TRBV7-9	TGTGCCAGCAGCTTAATGCGGGGTGATGAAAAACTGTTTTTT	CASSLMRGDEKLFF
.	TRBJ1-1	medium-sized	TRBV5-6	TGTGCCAGCAGCTTCTATTCGAACACTGAAGCTTTCTTT	CASSFYSNTEAFF
.	TRBJ2-1	few	TRBV19	TGTGCCAGTAGTATAGATCTTGTGGGGGGGCCGGGATACAATGAGCAGTTCTTC	CASSIDLVGGPGYNEQFF
TRBD2	TRBJ2-7	.	TRBV7-2	TGTGCCAGCAGCCCCTCCGGACTAGCTGCTTTAGGGGGCGAGCAGTACTTC	CASSPSGLAALGGEQYF
.	TRBJ2-7	.	TRBV5-5	TGTGCCAGCAGCTTGGGTCGCGGAGCCTCCTACGAGCAGTACTTC	CASSLGRGASYEQYF
.	TRBJ1-1	few	TRBV11-3	TGTGCCAGCAGCTTAGGGGCGTCCACTGAAGCTTTCTTT	CASSLGASTEAFF
.	TRBJ1-1	.	TRBV2	TGTGCCAGCAGGGTTCGCTCGGGTTGGAGGACTGAAGCTTTCTTT	CASRVRSGWRTEAFF
.	TRBJ1-5	.	TRBV19	TGTGCCAGTACTGCGGAGAATCAGCCCCAGCATTTT	CASTAENQPQHF
.	TRBJ2-1	once	TRBV6-6	TGTGCCAGCAGGGGTGACAGCGTACGAGAGCAGTTCTTC	CASRGDSVREQFF
.	TRBJ1-6	.	TRBV2	TGTGCCAGCAGTGCCGACAGGCCTTATAATTCACCCCTCCACTTT	CASSADRPYNSPLHF
TRBD1	TRBJ2-7	.	TRBV6-5	TGTGCCAGCAGTAACTACAGGGGGTACGAGCAGTACTTC	CASSNYRGYEQYF
TRBD1	TRBJ2-7	.	TRBV28	TGTGCCATCCTAGGACAGGGGGCCTACGAGCAGTACTTC	CAILGQGAYEQYF
.	TRBJ2-4	.	TRBV12-3/TRBV12-4	TGTGCCAGCACCAAGGGGGACATTCAGTACTTC	CASTKGDIQYF
.	TRBJ1-1	.	TRBV2	TGTGCCAGCAGCCACACGGGGGGAAACACTGAAGCTTTCTTT	CASSHTGGNTEAFF
TRBD2	TRBJ2-7	.	TRBV6-6	TGTGCCAGCAGTCCCCCTGGGGGGGGAAGCTACGAGCAGTACTTC	CASSPPGGGSYEQYF
TRBD2	TRBJ2-1	.	TRBV6-4	TGTGCCAGCATGGGTTTCGGGGGGTTATCCTACAATGAGCAGTTCTTC	CASMGFGGLSYNEQFF
.	TRBJ2-3	.	TRBV21-1	TGTGCCAGCAGCCCACGGGGTGCAGCCCGCCCTAGCACAGATACGCAGTATTTT	CASSPRGAARPSTDTQYF
.	TRBJ2-2	.	TRBV11-2	TGTGCCAGCAGCTTATTTCCCCCGCGGGGGACAGGGAACACCGGGGAGCTGTTTTTT	CASSLFPPRGTGNTGELFF
.	TRBJ2-3	few	TRBV6-4	TGTGCCAGCAGTGCCGGGGGTACAGATACGCAGTATTTT	CASSAGGTDTQYF
.	TRBJ2-3	.	TRBV5-1	TGCGCCAGCAGCCTGATAGGAGACAGCACAGATACGCAGTATTTT	CASSLIGDSTDTQYF
TRBD1	TRBJ1-3	.	TRBV15	TGTGCCACCAGCAGGACAGGGGTTGGAAACACCATATATTTT	CATSRTGVGNTIYF
.	TRBJ2-1	.	TRBV11-2	TGTGCCAGCAGCAGCCGCCAGGGTCGTAATGAGCAGTTCTTC	CASSSRQGRNEQFF
TRBD2	TRBJ2-7	.	TRBV27	TGTGCCAGCAGCCTCCGGGGGGGGCTGGAACAGGACTACGAGCAGTACTTC	CASSLRGGLEQDYEQYF
TRBD1	TRBJ1-2	.	TRBV27	TGTGCCAGCAGTTTTGGCAGGGGGCGCTTCGACTATGGCTACACCTTC	CASSFGRGRFDYGYTF
TRBD1	TRBJ1-3	.	TRBV19	TGTGCCAGTAGTCAAGCAGGGGGTCGTGGAAACACCATATATTTT	CASSQAGGRGNTIYF
.	TRBJ2-5	once	TRBV19	TGTGCCAGTAGTATAAGGGGTAGGCAGGACCAAGAGACCCAGTACTTC	CASSIRGRQDQETQYF
TRBD1	TRBJ1-1	.	TRBV6-5	TGTGCCAGCAGCCAATCTGGGACAGCCGACACTGAAGCTTTCTTT	CASSQSGTADTEAFF
TRBD1	TRBJ1-2	.	TRBV5-1	TGCGCCAGCAGCTTGGTAGGGACAGGGGGCCGAGGCTACACCTTC	CASSLVGTGGRGYTF
TRBD1	TRBJ1-2	.	TRBV7-2	TGTGCCAGCAGCTTAGCCGGACAGGGGGCAGAAGGCTACACCTTC	CASSLAGQGAEGYTF
.	TRBJ2-3	.	TRBV7-5	TGTGTCAGAAGCTCCGGGACAGGGGGCCCCACAGATACGCAGTATTTT	CVRSSGTGGPTDTQYF
.	TRBJ2-5	few	TRBV9	TGTGCCAGCAGCGTAGGTAGCAGCGAGACCCAGTACTTC	CASSVGSSETQYF
TRBD1	TRBJ2-2	.	TRBV7-9	TGTGCCAGCACCGGTGCTAAAGACAGGGGTTTGTCCGGGGAGCTGTTTTTT	CASTGAKDRGLSGELFF
TRBD1	TRBJ1-6	.	TRBV19	TGTGCCAGTAGTGGACAGGGGGCGAATTCACCCCTCCACTTT	CASSGQGANSPLHF
TRBD2	TRBJ2-5	.	TRBV24-1	TGTGCCACCAGGGGGGGGACGCAAGAGACCCAGTACTTC	CATRGGTQETQYF
TRBD2	TRBJ2-5	few	TRBV30	TGTGCCTGGAGTGAGACTAGCGTTCTCCAAGAGACCCAGTACTTC	CAWSETSVLQETQYF
TRBD2	TRBJ2-3	.	TRBV10-3	TGTGCCATCAATCTCTGGCAGCGGGGGGGCCGGGGAGATACGCAGTATTTT	CAINLWQRGGRGDTQYF
TRBD1	TRBJ1-1	.	TRBV2	TGTGCCAGCAGTGACAGGGGGCCCTCTGAAGCTTTCTTT	CASSDRGPSEAFF
.	TRBJ1-1	.	TRBV10-3	TGTGCCATCATACCGGGAAACACTGAAGCTTTCTTT	CAIIPGNTEAFF
TRBD2	TRBJ2-1	few	TRBV3-1/TRBV3-2	TGTGCCAGCAGCCAAGATAGCGGGGGGTCCTACAATGAGCAGTTCTTC	CASSQDSGGSYNEQFF
TRBD2	TRBJ2-7	.	TRBV4-1	TGCGCCAGCAGCCCCACGACTAGCGGGGGGGCTTACGAGCAGTACTTC	CASSPTTSGGAYEQYF
TRBD1	TRBJ2-7	.	TRBV15	TGTGCCACCAGCAGAGGGACAGGGGGTAGAGTGCAGTACTTC	CATSRGTGGRVQYF
.	TRBJ2-3	few	TRBV5-6	TGTGCCAGCAGCTTGTCGTCGGGATCATCAGATACGCAGTATTTT	CASSLSSGSSDTQYF
.	TRBJ1-1	.	TRBV6-5	TGTGCCAGCCCCCCAGGGCTGGACACTGAAGCTTTCTTT	CASPPGLDTEAFF
.	TRBJ2-3	.	TRBV5-1	TGCGCCAGCAGCTTACAGGGATTCACAGATACGCAGTATTTT	CASSLQGFTDTQYF